This is a list of T cell receptor beta chains from one sample in a study of blood T cell repertoires in COVID-19. The method was immunoSEQ multiplex PCR; TCRdb's version includes in-frame clones alone and lacks a portion of them. The sample carries some 90,000 clones, around four fifths recorded once. Material: peripheral blood. The receptors shown here come from a human donor in a cohort sampled during active COVID-19. Both conserved end residues are part of each CDR3. Fields, in order: V gene, J gene, D gene, clone size, CDR3 protein, CDR3 DNA. D genes are given only for firm matches. Size values are once, few and many counts, or a class for expanded clones, and some rows have none.

V: TRBV7-2
J: TRBJ1-3
D: -
size: once
CDR3: CASSLDGGAGNTIYF
DNA: TGTGCCAGCAGCTTAGACGGGGGGGCTGGAAACACCATATATTTT

V: TRBV5-4
J: TRBJ1-1
D: -
size: few
CDR3: CASSLDRANTEAFF
DNA: TGTGCCAGCAGCTTGGACAGGGCGAACACTGAAGCTTTCTTT

V: TRBV6-5
J: TRBJ1-2
D: TRBD1
size: -
CDR3: CASSYQYRGGYTF
DNA: TGTGCCAGCAGTTACCAATACAGGGGTGGCTACACCTTC

V: TRBV11-2
J: TRBJ2-1
D: TRBD2
size: -
CDR3: CASTPGPSGSGEQFF
DNA: TGTGCCAGCACCCCGGGCCCTAGCGGGAGCGGTGAGCAGTTCTTC

V: TRBV9
J: TRBJ2-3
D: -
size: once
CDR3: CASSAPQRDSNTQYF
DNA: TGTGCCAGCAGCGCCCCACAGAGGGACTCCAATACGCAGTATTTT

V: TRBV7-6
J: TRBJ2-5
D: TRBD2
size: -
CDR3: CASSLVSGGSEETQYF
DNA: TGTGCCAGCAGCTTAGTTAGCGGGGGGTCGGAAGAGACCCAGTACTTC

V: TRBV5-6
J: TRBJ2-5
D: TRBD1
size: -
CDR3: CASRGQGRGETQYF
DNA: TGTGCCAGCAGGGGACAGGGGAGAGGAGAGACCCAGTACTTC

V: TRBV7-2
J: TRBJ1-1
D: -
size: -
CDR3: CARVPVAVTEAFF
DNA: TGTGCCAGAGTCCCTGTGGCAGTCACTGAAGCTTTCTTT

V: TRBV9
J: TRBJ2-2
D: -
size: -
CDR3: CASSVDLTGELFF
DNA: TGTGCCAGCAGCGTAGATCTGACCGGGGAGCTGTTTTTT

V: TRBV28
J: TRBJ1-3
D: -
size: -
CDR3: CASTPVGGPSGNTIYF
DNA: TGTGCCAGCACCCCGGTTGGGGGCCCCTCTGGAAACACCATATATTTT

V: TRBV4-2
J: TRBJ2-7
D: TRBD2
size: -
CDR3: CASSRGTSGSVEQYF
DNA: TGTGCCAGCAGCCGAGGGACTAGCGGGAGTGTCGAGCAGTACTTC

V: TRBV7-2
J: TRBJ2-4
D: TRBD2
size: once
CDR3: CASSAGLAGGSRTKNIQYF
DNA: TGTGCCAGCAGCGCGGGACTAGCGGGAGGGAGCAGAACCAAAAACATTCAGTACTTC

V: TRBV5-1
J: TRBJ1-1
D: -
size: -
CDR3: CASSLHTGTPMNTEAFF
DNA: TGCGCCAGCAGCTTGCATACAGGGACCCCTATGAACACTGAAGCTTTCTTT

V: TRBV6-5
J: TRBJ1-1
D: -
size: -
CDR3: CASEGQKNTEAFF
DNA: TGTGCCAGCGAGGGACAAAAGAACACTGAAGCTTTCTTT

V: TRBV5-1
J: TRBJ2-1
D: TRBD1
size: -
CDR3: CASSQGQGAREQFF
DNA: TGCGCCAGCAGCCAGGGACAGGGGGCACGTGAGCAGTTCTTC

V: TRBV5-1
J: TRBJ2-2
D: -
size: -
CDR3: CASSFGGPSGTGELFF
DNA: TGCGCCAGCAGCTTCGGGGGTCCTAGTGGAACCGGGGAGCTGTTTTTT

V: TRBV15
J: TRBJ2-1
D: TRBD2
size: once
CDR3: CATSKFGASGYNEQFF
DNA: TGTGCCACCAGCAAGTTCGGGGCTAGCGGTTACAATGAGCAGTTCTTC

V: TRBV9
J: TRBJ1-1
D: -
size: -
CDR3: CASSAGDSEAFF
DNA: TGTGCCAGCAGCGCCGGGGACTCTGAAGCTTTCTTT

V: TRBV28
J: TRBJ2-2
D: TRBD1
size: -
CDR3: CASSLTGGPPGELFF
DNA: TGTGCCAGCAGTTTAACAGGGGGCCCCCCCGGGGAGCTGTTTTTT

V: TRBV27
J: TRBJ2-5
D: -
size: -
CDR3: CASGTWGPRQETQYF
DNA: TGTGCCAGCGGTACCTGGGGCCCTCGCCAAGAGACCCAGTACTTC

V: TRBV6-2/TRBV6-3
J: TRBJ1-5
D: TRBD1
size: -
CDR3: CASSSQGAREYYSNQPQHF
DNA: TGTGCCAGCAGTTCCCAGGGGGCGCGAGAATACTATAGCAATCAGCCCCAGCATTTT

V: TRBV7-2
J: TRBJ2-3
D: -
size: -
CDR3: CASSLAPPGSTDTQYF
DNA: TGTGCCAGCAGCTTAGCCCCGCCGGGTAGCACAGATACGCAGTATTTT